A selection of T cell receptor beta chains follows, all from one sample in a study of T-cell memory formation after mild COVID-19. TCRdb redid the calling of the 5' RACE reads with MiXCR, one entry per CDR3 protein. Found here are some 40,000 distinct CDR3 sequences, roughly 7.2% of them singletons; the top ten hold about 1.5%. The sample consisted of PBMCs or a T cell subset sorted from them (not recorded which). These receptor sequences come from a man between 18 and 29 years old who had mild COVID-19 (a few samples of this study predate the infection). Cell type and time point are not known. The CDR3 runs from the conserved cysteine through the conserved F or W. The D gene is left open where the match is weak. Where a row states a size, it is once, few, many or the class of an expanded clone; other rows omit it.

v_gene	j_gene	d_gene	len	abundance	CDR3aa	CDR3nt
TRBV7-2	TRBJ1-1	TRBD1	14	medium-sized	CASSTRQGEVEAFF	TGTGCCAGCAGCACCAGACAGGGGGAGGTTGAAGCTTTCTTT
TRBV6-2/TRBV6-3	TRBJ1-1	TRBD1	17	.	CASSFIQGASENTEAFF	TGTGCCAGCAGTTTCATCCAGGGGGCCTCCGAAAACACTGAAGCTTTCTTT
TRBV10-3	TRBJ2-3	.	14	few	CATRPGPSTDTQYF	TGTGCCACCCGACCGGGTCCTAGCACAGATACGCAGTATTTT
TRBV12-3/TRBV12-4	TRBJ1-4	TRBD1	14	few	CASSSGTGTEKLFF	TGTGCCAGCAGCTCCGGGACAGGGACCGAAAAACTGTTTTTT
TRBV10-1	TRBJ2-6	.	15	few	CASSPGAGGANVLTF	TGCGCCAGCAGCCCAGGGGCGGGAGGGGCCAACGTCCTGACTTTC
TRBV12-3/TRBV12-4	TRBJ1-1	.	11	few	CASSVGIEAFF	TGTGCCAGCAGTGTCGGGATTGAAGCTTTCTTT
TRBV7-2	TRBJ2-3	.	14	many	CASSLVVQERAQYF	TGTGCCAGCAGCTTAGTGGTACAGGAGAGAGCGCAGTATTTT
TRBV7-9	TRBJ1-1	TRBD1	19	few	CASSLYPDLTGAMNTEAFF	TGTGCCAGCAGCTTATACCCCGACCTGACAGGGGCCATGAACACTGAAGCTTTCTTT
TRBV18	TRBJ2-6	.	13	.	CASSPDGANVLTF	TGTGCCAGCTCACCGGACGGGGCCAACGTCCTGACTTTC
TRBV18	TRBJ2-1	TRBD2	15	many	CASSPLAGAYNEQFF	TGTGCCAGCTCCCCACTAGCGGGGGCGTACAATGAGCAGTTCTTC
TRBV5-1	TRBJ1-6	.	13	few	CASTGEGLSPLHF	TGCGCCAGCACTGGGGAGGGGCTCTCACCCCTCCACTTT
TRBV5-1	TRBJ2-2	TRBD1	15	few	CASSRQGANTGELFF	TGCGCCAGCAGCAGACAGGGGGCGAACACCGGGGAGCTGTTTTTT
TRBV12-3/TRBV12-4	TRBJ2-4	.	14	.	CASSLAGLEYIQYF	TGTGCCAGCAGTTTAGCGGGCCTTGAGTACATTCAGTACTTC
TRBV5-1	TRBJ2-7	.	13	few	CASSSLGWDEQYF	TGCGCCAGCAGCTCCTTAGGGTGGGACGAGCAGTACTTC
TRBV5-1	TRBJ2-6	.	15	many	CASSFRTVGANVLTF	TGCGCCAGCAGCTTTCGGACGGTTGGGGCCAACGTCCTGACTTTC
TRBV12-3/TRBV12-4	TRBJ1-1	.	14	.	CASSLMGALTEAFF	TGTGCCAGCAGTTTAATGGGGGCCCTGACTGAAGCTTTCTTT
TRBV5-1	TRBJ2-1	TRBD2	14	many	CASREVAGRNEQFF	TGCGCCAGCAGGGAGGTAGCGGGGCGGAATGAGCAGTTCTTC
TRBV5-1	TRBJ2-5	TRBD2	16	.	CASSLGSGGEQETQYF	TGCGCCAGCAGCTTGGGTAGCGGGGGAGAACAAGAGACCCAGTACTTC
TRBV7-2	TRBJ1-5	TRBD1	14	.	CASSPRQGRQPQHF	TGTGCCAGCAGCCCCCGACAGGGGCGTCAGCCCCAGCATTTT
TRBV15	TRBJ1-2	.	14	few	CATSRDRHRYGYTF	TGTGCCACCAGCAGAGACCGCCACCGCTATGGCTACACCTTC
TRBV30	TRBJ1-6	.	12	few	CARGEEGSPLHF	TGTGCCCGAGGGGAAGAAGGTTCACCCCTCCACTTT
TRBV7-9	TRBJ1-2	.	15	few	CASSPVGQGAYGYTF	TGTGCCAGCAGCCCCGTGGGGCAGGGAGCTTATGGCTACACCTTC
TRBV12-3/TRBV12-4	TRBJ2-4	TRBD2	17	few	CASSPTSGTTSKNIQYF	TGTGCCAGCAGCCCGACTAGCGGTACCACCTCCAAAAACATTCAGTACTTC
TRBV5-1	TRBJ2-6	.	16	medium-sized	CASSLVGSSGANVLTF	TGCGCCAGCAGCTTGGTCGGGAGCTCTGGGGCCAACGTCCTGACTTTC
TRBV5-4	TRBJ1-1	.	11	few	CASSVSTEAFF	TGTGCCAGCAGCGTTAGCACTGAAGCTTTCTTT
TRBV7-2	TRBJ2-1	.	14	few	CASGDRWNYNEQFF	TGTGCCAGCGGTGACAGGTGGAACTACAATGAGCAGTTCTTC
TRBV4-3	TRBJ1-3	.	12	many	CASSQEGNTIYF	TGCGCCAGCAGCCAAGAAGGAAACACCATATATTTT
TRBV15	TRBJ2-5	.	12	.	CATSREMKTQYF	TGTGCCACCAGCAGAGAAATGAAGACCCAGTACTTC
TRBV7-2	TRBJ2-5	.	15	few	CASSHQLGRQETQYF	TGTGCCAGCAGCCATCAACTTGGGAGACAAGAGACCCAGTACTTC
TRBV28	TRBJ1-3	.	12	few	CASSFPGNTIYF	TGTGCCAGCAGCTTTCCAGGAAACACCATATATTTT
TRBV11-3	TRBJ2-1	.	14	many	CASSPRPNYNEQFF	TGTGCCAGCAGCCCGAGGCCTAACTACAATGAGCAGTTCTTC
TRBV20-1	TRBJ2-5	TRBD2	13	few	CSAPPAGARTQYF	TGCAGTGCTCCCCCAGCGGGGGCCCGGACCCAGTACTTC
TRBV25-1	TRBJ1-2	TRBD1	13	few	CASSPGQGDGYTF	TGTGCCAGCAGCCCGGGACAGGGGGATGGCTACACCTTC
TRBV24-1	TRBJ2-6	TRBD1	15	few	CATGTATRGANVLTF	TGTGCCACAGGGACAGCCACAAGGGGGGCCAACGTCCTGACTTTC
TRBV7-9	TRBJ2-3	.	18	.	CASSLVFGQSARTDTQYF	TGTGCCAGCAGCTTAGTATTCGGGCAATCCGCCCGCACAGATACGCAGTATTTT
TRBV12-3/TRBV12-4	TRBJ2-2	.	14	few	CASQLGAFTGELFF	TGTGCCAGCCAGCTTGGGGCGTTTACCGGGGAGCTGTTTTTT
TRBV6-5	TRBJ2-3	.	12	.	CASRDAADTQYF	TGTGCCAGCAGGGACGCGGCAGATACGCAGTATTTT
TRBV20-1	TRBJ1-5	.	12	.	CSARGSGQPQHF	TGCAGTGCGAGGGGGTCGGGGCAGCCCCAGCATTTT
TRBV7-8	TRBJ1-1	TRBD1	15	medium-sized	CASSPFGTGGTEAFF	TGTGCCAGCAGCCCTTTCGGGACAGGGGGAACTGAAGCTTTCTTT
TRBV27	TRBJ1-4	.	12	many	CASTTGGEKLFF	TGTGCCAGCACAACGGGAGGGGAAAAACTGTTTTTT
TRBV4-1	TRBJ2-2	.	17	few	CASSQGTGSQVGWELFF	TGCGCCAGCAGCCAAGGAACAGGCAGTCAAGTTGGTTGGGAGCTGTTTTTT
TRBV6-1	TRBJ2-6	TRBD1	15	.	CASRIGQAGANVLTF	TGTGCCAGCAGGATCGGACAGGCTGGGGCCAACGTCCTGACTTTC
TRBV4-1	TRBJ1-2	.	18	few	CASSQEPQKGTYSYGYTF	TGCGCCAGCAGCCAAGAACCTCAGAAAGGGACCTATTCCTATGGCTACACCTTC
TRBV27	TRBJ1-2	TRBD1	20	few	CASGLLRNRGLRRMNYGYTF	TGTGCCAGCGGTCTTCTGAGGAACAGGGGGCTTAGAAGAATGAACTATGGCTACACCTTC
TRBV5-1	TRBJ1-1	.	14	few	CASSWGLPGVEAFF	TGCGCCAGCAGCTGGGGTCTTCCAGGGGTTGAAGCTTTCTTT
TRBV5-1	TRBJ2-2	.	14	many	CASRPTGNTGELFF	TGCGCCAGCAGGCCGACAGGGAACACCGGGGAGCTGTTTTTT
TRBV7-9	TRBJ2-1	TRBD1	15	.	CASSAGQGKWNEQFF	TGTGCCAGCAGCGCGGGACAGGGGAAATGGAATGAGCAGTTCTTC
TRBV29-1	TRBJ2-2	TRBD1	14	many	CSVPGTGKTGELFF	TGCAGCGTGCCCGGGACAGGGAAAACCGGGGAGCTGTTTTTT
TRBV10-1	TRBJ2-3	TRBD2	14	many	CASSEGLATDTQYF	TGCGCCAGCAGTGAGGGACTAGCGACAGATACGCAGTATTTT
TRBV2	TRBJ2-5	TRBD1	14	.	CASRPGQGKETQYF	TGTGCCAGCAGACCGGGACAGGGGAAAGAGACCCAGTACTTC
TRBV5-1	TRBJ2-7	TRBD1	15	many	CASSLALQGANEQYF	TGCGCCAGCAGCTTGGCCCTACAGGGGGCCAACGAGCAGTACTTC
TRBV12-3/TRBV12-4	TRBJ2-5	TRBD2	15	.	CASSFTAGVQETQYF	TGTGCCAGCAGTTTCACAGCGGGGGTCCAAGAGACCCAGTACTTC
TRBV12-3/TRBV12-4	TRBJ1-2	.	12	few	CASSIGTLGYTF	TGTGCCAGCAGTATTGGGACGCTTGGGTACACCTTC